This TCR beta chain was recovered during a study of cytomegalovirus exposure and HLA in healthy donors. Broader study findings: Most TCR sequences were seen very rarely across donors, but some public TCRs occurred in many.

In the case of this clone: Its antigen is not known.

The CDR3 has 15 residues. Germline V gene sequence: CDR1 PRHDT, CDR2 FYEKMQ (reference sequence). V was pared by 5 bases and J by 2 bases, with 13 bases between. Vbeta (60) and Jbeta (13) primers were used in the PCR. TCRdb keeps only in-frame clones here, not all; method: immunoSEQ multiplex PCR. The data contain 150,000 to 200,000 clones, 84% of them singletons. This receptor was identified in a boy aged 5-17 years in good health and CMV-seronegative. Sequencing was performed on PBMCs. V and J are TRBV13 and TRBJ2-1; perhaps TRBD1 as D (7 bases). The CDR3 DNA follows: TGTGCCAGCAGCCAAACCAGGGGGGCCTACAATGAGCAGTTCTTC. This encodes CASSQTRGAYNEQFF.